These 29 T cell receptor beta chains were all obtained from the same sample, sequenced in a study of T cell responses to AZD1222 COVID-19 vaccine. Clones were sequenced by immunoSEQ multiplex PCR, and TCRdb holds only the in-frame ones, with some missing. The sample contains about 120,000 clones, 85% to 95% of which appear only once. The sample here was peripheral blood, taken 28 days after the second AZD1222 dose. The receptors originated from an adult who received the AZD1222 COVID-19 vaccine.

The chain carries TRBV11-2 and TRBJ1-4; the D is unclear. This CDR3 region has 14 residues. Germline CDR1 and CDR2: SGHAT and FQNNGV. V lost 5 bases and J lost 6, with 13 bases in between. In DNA, the CDR3 is TGTGCCAGCAGCATGAAGAGGAGACATGAAAAACTGTTTTTT. It encodes CASSMKRRHEKLFF.

The chain uses TRBV2 and TRBJ1-2; 7 nucleotides agree with TRBD1. V gave up 1 base and J gave up 5 bases; unmatched junction bases: 1. This CDR3 is built from 13 residues. Germline loops: CDR1 SNHLY, CDR2 FYNNEI. This CDR3 is CASSEGTGYGYTF. CDR3 in DNA: TGTGCCAGCAGTGAAGGGACAGGATATGGCTACACCTTC. Full variable domain (outside the CDR3, taken from reference TRBV2 and TRBJ1-2): EPEVTQTPSHQVTQMGQEVILRCVPISNHLYFYWYRQILGQKVEFLVSFYNNEISEKSEIFDDQFSVERPDGSNFTLKIRSTKLEDSAMYFCASSEGTGYGYTFGSGTRLTVV.

This clone showed up just once. CDR3 sequence (DNA): TGTGCCAGCAGCCCATCCGCCCGGGACTTCTATGGCTACACCTTC. Protein product: CASSPSARDFYGYTF. The chain has TRBV7-9 and TRBJ1-2; TRBD1 might be the D (5 bases). This CDR3 region has 15 residues. The ends were cut back, 5 bases at V and 4 bases at J, with 17 bases in the middle. CDR1 and CDR2 (germline): SEHNR, FQNEAQ (reference sequence).

The genes are TRBV6-5 and TRBJ1-1; 7 positions match TRBD1. Trimming at V came to 6 bases and at J to 4 bases, leaving 5 bases not matched to a gene. CDR3 size: 13 residues. Germline V lookup: CDR1 MNHEY, CDR2 SVGAGI. The CDR3 nucleotides are TGTGCCAGCAGCGAGACAGGGATCACTGAAGCTTTCTTT. Translating gives CASSETGITEAFF.

The chain uses TRBV29-1 and TRBJ2-1; D unclear. There are 11 residues in the CDR3. Germline V lookup: CDR1 SQVTM, CDR2 ANQGSEA. V lost 7 bases, J lost 7 bases, and 11 bases lay in between. The CDR3 is CSANIINEQFF. The CDR3 DNA sequence: TGCAGCGCGAACATAATTAATGAGCAGTTCTTC.

V gene TRBV10-3 combines with J gene TRBJ2-2, with TRBD1 matching 9 bases. CDR3 length equals 15 residues. V lost 8 bases to trimming and J lost 1 base; unmatched junction nucleotides: 5. The germline gives CDR1 ENHRY, CDR2 SYGVKD. The DNA for the CDR3 is TGTGCCATCTGGACAGGGGACATGAACACCGGGGAGCTGTTTTTT. This codes for CAIWTGDMNTGELFF.

The chain links TRBV27 to TRBJ1-2; a weak D match, TRBD1 (6 bases). Trimming left V 4 bases short and J 4 bases short, with 13 bases between. Germline-derived CDR1 and CDR2 are MNHEY and SMNVEV (reference sequence). This CDR3 is built from 14 residues. The CDR3 here is CASSWGRQAYGYTF. The DNA for the CDR3 is TGTGCCAGCAGTTGGGGACGACAGGCCTATGGCTACACCTTC.

The genes are TRBV13 and TRBJ2-2, with D possibly matching TRBD2 (6 bases). The CDR3 consists of 15 residues. The V gene lost 3 bases and the J gene lost 3 bases, with 11 bases spanning the gap. From germline, CDR1 is PRHDT and CDR2 FYEKMQ (reference sequence). The CDR3 sequence: CASSFRDSYTGELFF. In DNA form, the CDR3 reads TGTGCCAGCAGCTTCCGGGACTCCTACACCGGGGAGCTGTTTTTT.

The chain is built from TRBV11-3 and TRBJ1-6; TRBD1 might be the D (5 bases). The CDR3 is made up of 13 amino acids. The ends were cut back, 5 bases at V and 10 bases at J, with 12 bases in the middle. Germline CDR1 is SGHNT and CDR2 is YENEEA. The CDR3 DNA follows: TGTGCCAGCAGCCAGGGACTTGACTCACCCCTCCACTTT. This gives the protein CASSQGLDSPLHF.

The rearrangement joins TRBV12-3 or TRBV12-4 to TRBJ1-2; perhaps TRBD1 as D (6 bases). V lost 2 bases and J lost 10, with 14 bases in between. The CDR3 has 13 residues. CDR3 sequence (DNA): TGTGCCAGCAGTTTATTTGGTCAGGGGCCCTACACCTTC. It is translated as CASSLFGQGPYTF.

V is TRBV5-1 and J is TRBJ1-1; TRBD1 might be the D (5 bases). Trimming pared 4 bases from V and 1 base from J, leaving 17 bases between. Germline V gives CDR1 SGHRS, CDR2 YFSETQ. This CDR3 spans 16 amino acids. In DNA form, the CDR3 reads TGCGCCAGCAGCAAGGACTGGGCAGGGACGAACACTGAAGCTTTCTTT. This translates into CASSKDWAGTNTEAFF.

V and J are TRBV6-2 or TRBV6-3 and TRBJ1-1; tentative D call: TRBD1 (5 bases). The germline V and J ends were trimmed by 5 bases and 1 base, with 14 bases remaining between them. CDR1 is MNHEY and CDR2 is SVGEGT in the germline V gene. The CDR3 is made up of 15 amino acids. CDR3 in amino acids: CASSLGGDSNTEAFF. The CDR3 bases are TGTGCCAGCAGTCTGGGGGGGGACTCGAACACTGAAGCTTTCTTT.

The chain recombines TRBV3-1 (or the pseudogene TRBV3-2) with TRBJ1-3, with no clear D. V was clipped by 1 base and J by 3 bases, with 10 bases between them. The germline gives CDR1 LGHDT, CDR2 YNNKEL (reference sequence). The CDR3 contains 15 residues. The CDR3 nucleotides read TGTGCCAGCAGCCAAGTGCCCGGGATTGGAAACACCATATATTTT. Amino acids: CASSQVPGIGNTIYF.

The chain links TRBV21-1 to TRBJ1-2; the D call of TRBD1 is as the table states it, not checked on the DNA. TRBV21-1 is reported as a pseudogene. This CDR3 is 19 amino acids long. The CDR3 protein is CASRTLRQAGGSFCYGYTF. The CDR3, as DNA: TGTGCCAGCAGAACCCTGCGACAGGCTGGGGGATCGTTTTGCTATGGCTACACCTTC.

This clone came up once. The V call is TRBV25-1, the J call TRBJ1-2, with D unresolved. The length of the CDR3 is 13 residues. V was trimmed by 4 bases and J by 4 bases, leaving 10 bases between them. Per germline, CDR1 MGHDK and CDR2 SYGVNS. The CDR3: CASSGLGSYGYTF. CDR3 DNA sequence: TGTGCCAGCAGTGGGCTGGGATCCTATGGCTACACCTTC.

The chain joins TRBV6-5 to TRBJ2-7; TRBD1 matches at 7 bases. CDR1 and CDR2 (germline): MNHEY, SVGAGI. This CDR3 has 14 amino acids. Losses at the gene ends were 7 bases for V and 0 bases for J; bases not matched to a gene: 6. CDR3 protein: CASTRQGSSYEQYF. The CDR3 nucleotides read TGTGCCAGCACCCGACAGGGAAGCTCCTACGAGCAGTACTTC.

A single count supports this clone. The chain's CDR3 is CASSINGVQPQHF. The DNA of the CDR3 is TGTGCCAGTAGTATTAATGGGGTGCAGCCCCAGCATTTT. The chain links TRBV19 to TRBJ1-5; D remains unclear. Deletions cut 3 bases from V and 7 bases from J, with 10 bases between. The CDR3 is 13 amino acids. The germline V gene has CDR1 LNHDA and CDR2 SQIVND (reference sequence).

The J gene is TRBJ1-1, the V gene TRBV29-1; 7 bases are a match to TRBD1. Germline assignment: CDR1 SQVTM and CDR2 ANQGSEA. The CDR3 loop spans 10 amino acids. V lost 6 bases and J lost 8; bases outside the gene matches: 3. The CDR3 loop reads CSVWDREAFF. The CDR3 DNA reads TGCAGCGTCTGGGACAGAGAAGCTTTCTTT.

V is TRBV30 and J is TRBJ1-2; 8 bases map to TRBD1. This CDR3 region has 17 residues. With V trimmed by 4 bases and J by 8 bases, 21 bases remained unmatched. Germline CDR1 GTSNPN, CDR2 SVGIG (reference sequence). Here the CDR3 reads CAWNSGTGNQATKGYTF. DNA of the CDR3: TGTGCCTGGAATTCCGGGACAGGAAACCAAGCGACTAAAGGCTACACCTTC.

The V and J genes are TRBV2 and TRBJ1-5; maybe TRBD1 (6 bases). This CDR3 is 13 amino acids long. The germline V and J ends were trimmed by 4 bases and 5 bases, with 9 bases remaining between them. The germline V gene encodes CDR1 SNHLY and CDR2 FYNNEI. The CDR3 loop is CASSGGGYQPQHF. CDR3 nucleotide sequence: TGTGCCAGCAGTGGAGGGGGGTATCAGCCCCAGCATTTT.

The chain is built from TRBV14 and TRBJ1-1, with D unresolved. Deletions cut 4 bases from V and 4 bases from J, with 16 bases between. The germline gives CDR1 SGHDN, CDR2 FVKESK. The CDR3 extends over 15 amino acids. The CDR3 spells CASSRQRGGSTEAFF. The DNA of the CDR3 is TGTGCCAGCAGCCGGCAACGAGGAGGGAGCACTGAAGCTTTCTTT.

The gene calls are TRBV6-5 and TRBJ1-5; possible D gene TRBD1, 6 bases. Germline V CDR1 and CDR2: MNHEY, SVGAGI. The V end lost 6 bases, the J end lost 3 bases, and 12 bases lay between the germline ends. The CDR3 has 14 amino acids. The CDR3 DNA is TGTGCCAGCAGGAGAGGACAGAACAATCAGCCCCAGCATTTT. This translates into CASRRGQNNQPQHF.

The rearrangement uses TRBV7-9 and TRBJ1-1; possibly TRBD1 for D (6 bases). There are 16 residues in the CDR3. CDR1 and CDR2 (germline): SEHNR, FQNEAQ (reference sequence). V shed 2 bases and J shed 11 bases, with 24 bases lying between them. DNA of the CDR3: TGTGCCAGCAGCTTATCCATAACTAGGGGGTCATCAGGGGCTTTCTTT. Protein: CASSLSITRGSSGAFF.

This clone was observed once. This rearrangement joins TRBV10-2 to TRBJ1-2; 7 nucleotides agree with TRBD1. Trimming cost V 6 bases and J 6 bases; bases outside gene matches: 10. Germline values: CDR1 WSHSY, CDR2 SAAADI. CDR3 length: 14 amino acids. The CDR3 coding sequence is TGCGCCAGCAGGGCCATCACAGGGGCGCATGGCTACACCTTC. Amino acids: CASRAITGAHGYTF.

The chain recombines TRBV4-1 with TRBJ2-7, with unresolved D. Trimming pared 1 base from V and 2 bases from J, leaving 9 bases between. Germline values: CDR1 MGHRA, CDR2 YSYEKL. This CDR3 is built from 14 residues. CDR3: CASSQGRYPYEQYF. As DNA, the CDR3 is TGCGCCAGCAGCCAAGGCAGGTATCCCTACGAGCAGTACTTC.

This chain uses TRBV7-9 with TRBJ1-1; no definite D call. CDR1 SEHNR and CDR2 FQNEAQ come from the germline V gene (reference sequence). The CDR3 covers 15 residues. Trimming cost V 4 bases and J 5 bases, with 17 bases left between them. The CDR3 DNA reads as TGTGCCAGCAGCTCCTTAGACCCCCGGGGAACTGAAGCTTTCTTT. This codes for CASSSLDPRGTEAFF.

The chain employs TRBV25-1 and TRBJ1-1; D is ambiguous. This CDR3 is 13 amino acids long. Trimming shortened V by 6 bases and J by 1 base, and 9 bases separated the two germline ends. Germline CDR1 reads MGHDK; CDR2 reads SYGVNS. Here the CDR3 reads CASSFDSNTEAFF. CDR3 DNA sequence: TGTGCCAGCAGCTTTGACTCGAACACTGAAGCTTTCTTT.

V is TRBV18 and J is TRBJ2-5; TRBD2 matches 11 bases. J was trimmed by 5 bases and V by 3 bases; bases with no gene match: 11. Germline CDR1 KGHSH, CDR2 LQKENI. This CDR3 comprises 17 residues. The chain's CDR3 is CASSPPSSSGRRETQYF. The CDR3 coding sequence is TGTGCCAGCTCACCCCCTTCTTCTAGCGGGAGGCGCGAGACCCAGTACTTC.

This sequence joins TRBV2 and TRBJ1-1; tentative D call: TRBD1 (6 bases). The CDR3 runs to 13 residues. CDR1 is SNHLY and CDR2 is FYNNEI in the germline V gene. The V end lost 8 bases, the J end lost 4 bases, and 14 bases lay between the germline ends. CDR3 region: CASWGGGGTEAFF. The CDR3 DNA sequence: TGTGCCAGCTGGGGGGGCGGAGGCACTGAAGCTTTCTTT.